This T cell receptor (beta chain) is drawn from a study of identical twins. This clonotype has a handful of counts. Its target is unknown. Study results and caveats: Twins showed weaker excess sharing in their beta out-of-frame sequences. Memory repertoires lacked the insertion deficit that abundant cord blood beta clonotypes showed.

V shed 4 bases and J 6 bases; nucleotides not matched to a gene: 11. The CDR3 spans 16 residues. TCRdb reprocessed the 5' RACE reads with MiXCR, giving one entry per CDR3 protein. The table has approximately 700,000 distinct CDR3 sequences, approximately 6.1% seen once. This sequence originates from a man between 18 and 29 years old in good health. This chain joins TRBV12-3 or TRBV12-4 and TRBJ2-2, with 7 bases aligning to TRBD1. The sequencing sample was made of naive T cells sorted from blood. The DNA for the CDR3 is TGTGCCAGCAGTTACAATCCACTACAGGGGTCCGGGGAGCTGTTTTTT. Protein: CASSYNPLQGSGELFF.